These 10 T cell receptor beta chains originate from one sample sequenced in a study of control samples from healthy donors and cancer patients. Assay: immunoSEQ multiplex PCR; the TCRdb copy retains only in-frame clones and omits some. The table has some 130,000 clones, over 75% seen once. The material sequenced was blood. The receptor set was obtained from a man aged 35 to 55 in good health.

This clone was seen a handful of times. The chain uses TRBV7-9 and TRBJ1-1; D call uncertain. The germline V and J ends were trimmed by 5 bases and 0 bases, with 10 bases remaining between them. The CDR3 totals 14 residues. Per the germline V gene, CDR1 is SEHNR and CDR2 is FQNEAQ (reference sequence). The CDR3 loop is CASSASRLNTEAFF. The CDR3 DNA is TGTGCCAGCAGCGCAAGCCGGTTGAACACTGAAGCTTTCTTT. Based on the CDR3 plus reference TRBV7-9 and TRBJ1-1, the full variable domain is DTGVSQNPRHKITKRGQNVTFRCDPISEHNRLYWYRQTLGQGPEFLTYFQNEAQLEKSRLLSDRFSAERPKGSFSTLEIQRTEQGDSAMYLCASSASRLNTEAFFGQGTRLTVV.

The J gene is TRBJ1-3, the V gene TRBV6-5; D unresolved. V was shortened by 7 bases and J by 6 bases, with 13 bases between the two germline ends. Germline CDR1 is MNHEY and CDR2 is SVGAGI. The CDR3 is 13 amino acids. The CDR3 here is CASTSPAPNTIYF. The CDR3 coding sequence is TGTGCCAGCACTTCCCCTGCCCCAAACACCATATATTTT.

The chain uses TRBV7-6 and TRBJ1-2, with TRBD1 matching over 11 bases. Germline trimming cut 2 bases from V and 7 bases from J; bases unmatched to any gene: 12. This CDR3 region has 17 residues. Germline CDR1 reads SGHVS; CDR2 reads FNYEAQ. Here the CDR3 reads CASSLIPRTGGFSGYTF. The CDR3 DNA reads as TGTGCCAGCAGCTTAATTCCCAGGACAGGGGGCTTTAGTGGCTACACCTTC.

The chain links TRBV3-1 (or the pseudogene TRBV3-2) to TRBJ1-4; unclear D gene. Between the trimmed V and J ends, which lost 3 bases and 3 bases, there was a span of 8 bases. Germline values: CDR1 LGHDT, CDR2 YNNKEL (reference sequence). The CDR3 spans 14 residues. The CDR3: CASSQREANEKLFF. DNA of the CDR3: TGTGCCAGCAGCCAGCGGGAGGCTAATGAAAAACTGTTTTTT.

The chain uses TRBV5-6 and TRBJ1-1, with D maybe TRBD1 (6 bases). Trimming took 1 base from V and 1 from J, leaving 8 bases between them. The CDR3 has 14 amino acids. The V gene's germline CDR1 is SGHDT and CDR2 YYEEEE. In DNA, the CDR3 is TGTGCCAGCAGCTTGACAGGGAGGAACACTGAAGCTTTCTTT. Translating gives CASSLTGRNTEAFF. The variable domain in full, completed from reference TRBV5-6 and TRBJ1-1, reads DAGVTQSPTHLIKTRGQQVTLRCSPKSGHDTVSWYQQALGQGPQFIFQYYEEEERQRGNFPDRFSGHQFPNYSSELNVNALLLGDSALYLCASSLTGRNTEAFFGQGTRLTVV.

This clone occurred once. This chain joins TRBV2 and TRBJ2-5, with D possibly being TRBD1 (6 bases). V was trimmed by 8 bases and J by 4 bases, leaving 14 bases between them. Germline V CDR1 and CDR2: SNHLY, FYNNEI. CDR3 length: 13 amino acids. This chain's CDR3 is CASATPRGETQYF. The CDR3 DNA reads as TGTGCCAGCGCCACCCCCAGGGGAGAGACCCAGTACTTC.

The V and J genes are TRBV11-2 and TRBJ1-2; TRBD1 agrees at 7 bases. V lost 6 bases to trimming and J lost 1 base; unmatched junction nucleotides: 8. From germline, CDR1 is SGHAT and CDR2 FQNNGV. This CDR3 spans 15 amino acids. The DNA of the CDR3 is TGTGCCAGCAGTCCGGGACAGATCTTTAACTATGGCTACACCTTC. It translates to CASSPGQIFNYGYTF. Using reference TRBV11-2 and TRBJ1-2 for the parts outside the CDR3, the full variable domain is EAGVAQSPRYKIIEKRQSVAFWCNPISGHATLYWYQQILGQGPKLLIQFQNNGVVDDSQLPKDRFSAERLKGVDSTLKIQPAKLEDSAVYLCASSPGQIFNYGYTFGSGTRLTVV.

This chain joins TRBV11-2 and TRBJ2-3; no clear D gene. Germline lookup yields CDR1 SGHAT and CDR2 FQNNGV. V dropped 0 bases and J dropped 8 bases, with 9 bases sitting between them. The CDR3 has 13 amino acids. CDR3 sequence reads: CASSLDLRGTQYF. The DNA of the CDR3 is TGTGCCAGCAGCTTAGACCTAAGAGGTACGCAGTATTTT.

The chain links TRBV5-1 to TRBJ2-2; possible D gene TRBD2, 5 bases. V lost 5 bases and J 0 bases, leaving 11 bases between the germline ends. From germline, CDR1 is SGHRS and CDR2 YFSETQ. The CDR3 sequence is 15 residues long. The CDR3 region is CASRRSGANTGELFF. Here the CDR3 DNA reads TGCGCCAGCAGGAGGAGCGGAGCGAACACCGGGGAGCTGTTTTTT.

This chain uses TRBV4-1 with TRBJ1-2; D is uncertain. The germline V and J ends were trimmed by 0 bases and 8 bases, with 16 bases remaining between them. This CDR3 is 15 amino acids long. Germline CDR1 and CDR2: MGHRA and YSYEKL. CDR3 region: CASSQDLGLARGYTF. The CDR3 DNA reads TGCGCCAGCAGCCAAGATCTAGGATTGGCACGGGGCTACACCTTC.